The 10 T cell receptor beta chains presented below share a single source sample, sequenced in a study of blood T cell repertoires in COVID-19. Sequencing was performed with immunoSEQ multiplex PCR; in TCRdb, only in-frame clones are kept and a portion is missing. This table has 35,000 to 40,000 clones, nearly 90% appearing once. The sequenced sample consisted of peripheral blood. These TCRs come from a man between 60 and 75 years old with COVID-19, enrolled during active disease.

The chain has TRBV6-5 and TRBJ2-7; TRBD1 might be the D (6 bases). The CDR3 runs to 15 residues. The V and J ends lost 7 bases and 3 bases respectively, with 19 bases between them. Germline V gene lookup returns CDR1 MNHEY and CDR2 SVGAGI. Here the CDR3 reads CASTLNRDMGYEQYF. The DNA of the CDR3 is TGTGCCAGCACCTTAAACAGGGATATGGGCTACGAGCAGTACTTC.

The chain uses TRBV14 and TRBJ1-2, with D possibly matching TRBD1 (6 bases). The CDR3 length is 13 residues. Trimming pared 10 bases from V and 8 bases from J, leaving 20 bases between. Per the germline V gene, CDR1 is SGHDN and CDR2 is FVKESK. The CDR3 reads CATRRGGLGGYTF. The CDR3 nucleotides are TGTGCCACCCGGAGGGGGGGTCTAGGCGGCTACACCTTC.

This clone has just a few counts. This chain joins TRBV2 and TRBJ2-7; D may be TRBD2 (6 bases). This CDR3 spans 15 amino acids. Deletions cut 6 bases from V and 6 bases from J, with 21 bases between. Germline V gene lookup returns CDR1 SNHLY and CDR2 FYNNEI. The CDR3 DNA reads TGTGCCAGCAGCGGTTCGTTCGGGAGTGGGCGCGAGCAGTACTTC. It translates to CASSGSFGSGREQYF.

This chain joins TRBV6-5 and TRBJ1-2; D is possibly TRBD1 (5 bases). Looked up from germline, CDR1 is MNHEY and CDR2 is SVGAGI. Between the trimmed V and J ends, which lost 6 bases and 4 bases, there was a span of 9 bases. The CDR3 loop spans 12 amino acids. The DNA for the CDR3 is TGTGCCAGCAGGGACGACAGCTATGGCTACACCTTC. Its translation: CASRDDSYGYTF.

The chain employs TRBV5-1 and TRBJ2-3; D is perhaps TRBD2 (5 bases). The CDR3 sequence is 15 residues long. Germline CDR1 reads SGHRS; CDR2 reads YFSETQ. V was clipped by 4 bases and J by 4 bases, with 16 bases between them. The CDR3 DNA follows: TGCGCCAGCAGCCCGGGCGGGTCTAGTGCAGATACGCAGTATTTT. Translating it yields CASSPGGSSADTQYF.

The V call is TRBV6-2 or TRBV6-3, the J call TRBJ2-3; maybe TRBD2 (6 bases). Looked up from germline, CDR1 is MNHEY and CDR2 is SVGEGT. Trimming shortened V by 5 bases and J by 5 bases, and 8 bases separated the two germline ends. This CDR3 has 12 amino acids. CDR3 DNA: TGTGCCAGCAGTGGGCGGGGAGATACGCAGTATTTT. Protein sequence: CASSGRGDTQYF.

The genes are TRBV7-9 and TRBJ2-7, with a possible D match to TRBD1 (5 bases). Germline V CDR1 and CDR2: SEHNR, FQNEAQ (reference sequence). V was pared by 5 bases and J by 0 bases, with 14 bases between. CDR3 length: 15 amino acids. The CDR3 is CASSPPATASYEQYF. In DNA form, the CDR3 reads TGTGCCAGCAGCCCTCCCGCGACAGCCTCCTACGAGCAGTACTTC.

This clone occurred a few times. The chain joins TRBV6-6 to TRBJ2-7; 11 bases line up with TRBD2. The CDR3 sequence is 16 residues long. Germline loops: CDR1 MNHNY, CDR2 SVGAGI (reference sequence). The V segment lost 6 bases and the J segment 4 bases; nucleotides outside the gene matches: 11. Here the CDR3 reads CASSPLASGRTYEQYF. DNA of the CDR3: TGTGCCAGCAGCCCCTTGGCTAGCGGGAGGACATACGAGCAGTACTTC.

This rearrangement joins TRBV18 to TRBJ1-2; D possibly corresponds to TRBD1 (5 bases). This CDR3 region has 16 residues. The germline V gene has CDR1 KGHSH and CDR2 LQKENI. V gave up 3 bases and J gave up 6 bases, with 20 bases separating them. The DNA for the CDR3 is TGTGCCAGCTCACCCGAATCGTGGGCAGGGAAGGATGGCTACACCTTC. Encoded protein: CASSPESWAGKDGYTF.

The genes are TRBV19 and TRBJ1-1, with a weak D call TRBD1 (6 bases). The CDR3 contains 12 residues. CDR1 LNHDA and CDR2 SQIVND come from the germline V gene (reference sequence). V dropped 6 bases and J dropped 5 bases, with 10 bases sitting between them. The CDR3 DNA sequence: TGTGCCAGTAGCCCACAGGGAACTGAAGCTTTCTTT. Translating it yields CASSPQGTEAFF.